This T cell receptor (beta chain) was obtained from a study of blood T cell repertoires in COVID-19. As for the study in general: Samples came from the United States, Italy and Spain, spanning acute and convalescent COVID-19. In each case, the material was cDNA or gDNA derived from T cells, B-cell-depleted T cells, or PBMCs.

Enrolled during active infection, Seattle patients were then followed longitudinally. In the original workflow: Researchers report that nucleated cell counts were estimated from reference gene primer amplification. Data came from immunoSEQ multiplex PCR; TCRdb stores just in-frame clones and leaves some out. That table supplies the V and J calls and clone size; D and trimming were determined from the DNA. The data contain about 56,000 clones, about 91% of them singletons. Trimming took off 1 base at V and 9 bases at J, with 12 bases between the two ends. This CDR3 contains 13 residues. The germline gives CDR1 SGHNT, CDR2 YENEEA.

The sequence came from a woman in her sixties with COVID-19, enrolled during active disease. V usage is TRBV11-3 and J usage is TRBJ2-5, with D possibly being TRBD2 (6 bases). The sequenced sample consisted of peripheral blood. The CDR3 loop is CASSLVFGGAQYF. As DNA, the CDR3 is TGTGCCAGCAGCTTAGTGTTCGGAGGGGCCCAGTACTTC.